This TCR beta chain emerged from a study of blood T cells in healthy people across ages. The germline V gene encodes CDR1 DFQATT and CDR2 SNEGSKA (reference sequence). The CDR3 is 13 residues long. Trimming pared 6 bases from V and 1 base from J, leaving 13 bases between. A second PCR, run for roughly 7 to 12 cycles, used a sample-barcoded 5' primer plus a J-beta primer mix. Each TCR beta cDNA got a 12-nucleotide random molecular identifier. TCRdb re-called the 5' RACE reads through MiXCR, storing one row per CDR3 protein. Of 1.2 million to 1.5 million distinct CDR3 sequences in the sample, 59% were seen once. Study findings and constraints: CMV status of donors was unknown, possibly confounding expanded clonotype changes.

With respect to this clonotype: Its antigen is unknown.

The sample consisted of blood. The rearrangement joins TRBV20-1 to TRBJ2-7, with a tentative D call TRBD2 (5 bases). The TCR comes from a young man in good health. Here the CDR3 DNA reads TGCAGTGCAGGACTTACCGGGTCCTACGAGCAGTACTTC. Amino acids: CSAGLTGSYEQYF.